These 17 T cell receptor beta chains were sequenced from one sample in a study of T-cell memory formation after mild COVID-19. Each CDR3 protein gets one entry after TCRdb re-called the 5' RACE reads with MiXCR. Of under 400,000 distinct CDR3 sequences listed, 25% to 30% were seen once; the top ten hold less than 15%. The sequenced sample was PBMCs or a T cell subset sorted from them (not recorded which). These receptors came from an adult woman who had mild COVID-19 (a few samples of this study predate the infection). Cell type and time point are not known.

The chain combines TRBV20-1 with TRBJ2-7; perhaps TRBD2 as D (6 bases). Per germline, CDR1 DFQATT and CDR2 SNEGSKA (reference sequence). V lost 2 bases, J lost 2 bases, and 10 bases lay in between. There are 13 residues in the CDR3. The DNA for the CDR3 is TGCAGTGCTAGAAGCGGCGGGGCCTACGAGCAGTACTTC. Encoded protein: CSARSGGAYEQYF.

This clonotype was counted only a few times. CDR3 coding DNA: TGTGCCAGCAGCCAGGAAGGGACTAGCGGGAGGGCCGGAATTGCTACGCAGTATTTT. It is translated as CASSQEGTSGRAGIATQYF. The gene calls are TRBV3-1 and TRBJ2-3; 16 nucleotides align to TRBD2. Germline CDR1 is LGHDT and CDR2 is YNNKEL (reference sequence). After removal of 3 bases from V and 8 bases from J, the junction contained 14 bases not matched to a gene. This CDR3 spans 19 amino acids.

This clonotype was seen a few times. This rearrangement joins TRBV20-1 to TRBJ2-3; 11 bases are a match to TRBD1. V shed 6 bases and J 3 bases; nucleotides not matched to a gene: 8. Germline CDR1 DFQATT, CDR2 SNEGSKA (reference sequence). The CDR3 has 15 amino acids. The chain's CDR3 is CSASQDRGRTDTQYF. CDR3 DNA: TGCAGTGCCAGCCAGGACAGGGGGCGAACAGATACGCAGTATTTT.

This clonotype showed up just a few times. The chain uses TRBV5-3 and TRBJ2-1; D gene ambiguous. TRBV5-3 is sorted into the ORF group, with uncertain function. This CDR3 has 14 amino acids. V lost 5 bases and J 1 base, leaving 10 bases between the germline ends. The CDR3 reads CARSTHRSYNEQFF. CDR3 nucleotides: TGTGCCAGAAGTACCCATAGGTCCTACAATGAGCAGTTCTTC.

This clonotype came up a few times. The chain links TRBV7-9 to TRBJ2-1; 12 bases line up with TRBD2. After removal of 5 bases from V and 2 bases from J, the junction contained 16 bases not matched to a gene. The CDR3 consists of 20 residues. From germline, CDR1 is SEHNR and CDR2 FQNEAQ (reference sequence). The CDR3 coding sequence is TGTGCCAGCAGCGACTGGACTAGCGGGGATTTTCTTGGTACCTACAATGAGCAGTTCTTC. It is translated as CASSDWTSGDFLGTYNEQFF.

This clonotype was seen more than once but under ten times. The chain's CDR3 is CSALLRSYNEQFF. The CDR3 DNA reads TGCAGTGCCCTCCTGCGGTCCTACAATGAGCAGTTCTTC. The chain links TRBV20-1 to TRBJ2-1; the D is unclear. Trimming removed 6 bases at V and 1 base at J, with 10 bases between. This CDR3 region has 13 residues. Germline values: CDR1 DFQATT, CDR2 SNEGSKA (reference sequence).

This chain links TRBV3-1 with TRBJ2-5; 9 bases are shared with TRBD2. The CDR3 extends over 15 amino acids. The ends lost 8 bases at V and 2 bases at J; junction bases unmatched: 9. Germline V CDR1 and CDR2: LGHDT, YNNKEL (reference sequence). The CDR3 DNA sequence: TGTGCCAGCCAAGGGGCTAGCGGGGATCAAGAGACCCAGTACTTC. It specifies CASQGASGDQETQYF.

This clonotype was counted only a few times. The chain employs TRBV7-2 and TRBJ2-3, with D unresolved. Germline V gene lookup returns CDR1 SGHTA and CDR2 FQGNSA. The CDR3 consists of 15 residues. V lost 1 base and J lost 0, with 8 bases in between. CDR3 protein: CASSLDYLSTDTQYF. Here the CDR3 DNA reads TGTGCCAGCAGCTTAGACTACCTAAGCACAGATACGCAGTATTTT.

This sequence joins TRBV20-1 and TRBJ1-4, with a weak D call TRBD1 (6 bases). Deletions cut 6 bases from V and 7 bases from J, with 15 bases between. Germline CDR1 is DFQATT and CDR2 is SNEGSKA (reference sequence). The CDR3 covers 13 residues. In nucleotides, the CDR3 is TGCAGTGCGAAAAGGGGACACAGTGAAAAACTGTTTTTT. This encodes CSAKRGHSEKLFF.

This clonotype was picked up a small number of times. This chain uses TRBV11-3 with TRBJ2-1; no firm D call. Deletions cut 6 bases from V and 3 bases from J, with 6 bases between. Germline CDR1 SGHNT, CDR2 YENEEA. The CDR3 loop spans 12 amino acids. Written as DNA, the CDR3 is TGTGCCAGCAGTCATGGCTACAATGAGCAGTTCTTC. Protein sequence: CASSHGYNEQFF.

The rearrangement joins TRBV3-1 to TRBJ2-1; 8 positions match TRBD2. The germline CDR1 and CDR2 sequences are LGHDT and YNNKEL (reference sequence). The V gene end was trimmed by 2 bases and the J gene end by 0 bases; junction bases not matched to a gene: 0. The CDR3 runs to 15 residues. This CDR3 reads CASSQLAGSYNEQFF. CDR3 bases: TGTGCCAGCAGCCAACTAGCGGGCTCCTACAATGAGCAGTTCTTC.

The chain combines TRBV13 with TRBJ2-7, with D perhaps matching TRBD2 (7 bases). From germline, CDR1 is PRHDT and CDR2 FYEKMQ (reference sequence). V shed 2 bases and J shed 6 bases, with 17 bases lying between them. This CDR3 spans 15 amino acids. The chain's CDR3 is CASSLRGGGIVEQYF. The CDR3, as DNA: TGTGCCAGCAGCTTAAGGGGGGGAGGGATCGTCGAGCAGTACTTC.

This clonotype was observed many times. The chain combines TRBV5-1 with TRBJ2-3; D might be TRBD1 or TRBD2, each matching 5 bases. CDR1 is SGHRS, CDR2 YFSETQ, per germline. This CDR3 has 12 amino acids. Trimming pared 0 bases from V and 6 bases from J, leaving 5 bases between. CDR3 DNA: TGCGCCAGCAGCTTGGGGGGGGATACGCAGTATTTT. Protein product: CASSLGGDTQYF.

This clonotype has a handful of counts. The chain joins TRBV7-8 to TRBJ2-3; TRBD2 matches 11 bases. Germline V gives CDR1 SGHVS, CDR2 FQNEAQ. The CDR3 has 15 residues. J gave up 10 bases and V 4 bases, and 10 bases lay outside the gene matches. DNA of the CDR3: TGTGCCAGCAGCTATAGCGGGGGGGCCTCCGGGCCGCAGTATTTT. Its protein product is CASSYSGGASGPQYF.

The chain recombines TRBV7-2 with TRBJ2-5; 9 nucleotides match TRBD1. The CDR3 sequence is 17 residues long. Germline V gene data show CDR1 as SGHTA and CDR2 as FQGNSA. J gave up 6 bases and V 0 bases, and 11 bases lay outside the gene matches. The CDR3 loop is CASSLAGPGTGTKTQYF. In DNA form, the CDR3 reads TGTGCCAGCAGCTTAGCGGGGCCCGGGACAGGGACGAAGACCCAGTACTTC. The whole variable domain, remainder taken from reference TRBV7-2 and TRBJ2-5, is GAGVSQSPSNKVTEKGKDVELRCDPISGHTALYWYRQSLGQGLEFLIYFQGNSAPDKSGLPSDRFSAERTGGSVSTLTIQRTQQEDSAVYLCASSLAGPGTGTKTQYFGPGTRLLVL.

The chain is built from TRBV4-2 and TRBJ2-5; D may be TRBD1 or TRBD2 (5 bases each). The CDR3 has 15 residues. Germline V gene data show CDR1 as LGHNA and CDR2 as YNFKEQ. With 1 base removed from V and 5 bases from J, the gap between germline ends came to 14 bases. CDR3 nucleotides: TGTGCCAGCAGCCAAGTCGGGGCAGGGCCCGAGACCCAGTACTTC. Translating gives CASSQVGAGPETQYF.

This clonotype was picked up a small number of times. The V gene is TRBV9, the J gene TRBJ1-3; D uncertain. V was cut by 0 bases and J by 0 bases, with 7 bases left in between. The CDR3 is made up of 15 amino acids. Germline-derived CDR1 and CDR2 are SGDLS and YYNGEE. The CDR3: CASSVEHSSGNTIYF. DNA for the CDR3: TGTGCCAGCAGCGTAGAACATAGCTCTGGAAACACCATATATTTT.